A single sample gave rise to the 23 T cell receptor beta chains below, sequenced in a study of blood T cell repertoires in COVID-19. Produced via immunoSEQ multiplex PCR; TCRdb's table is partial and in-frame only. In the table there are about 130,000 clones, roughly four fifths of which are singletons. Material for sequencing was peripheral blood. Receptor source: a woman between 45 and 65 years old with acute or convalescent COVID-19.

V is TRBV9 and J is TRBJ2-1; weak D call: TRBD2 (6 bases). The V end was cut by 0 bases, the J end by 0 bases, with 10 bases between. There are 16 residues in the CDR3. The germline V gene encodes CDR1 SGDLS and CDR2 YYNGEE. The CDR3 DNA is TGTGCCAGCAGCGTAGCACGGGGAGGCTCCTACAATGAGCAGTTCTTC. Protein: CASSVARGGSYNEQFF.

The chain employs TRBV13 and TRBJ1-5; 7 nucleotides agree with TRBD1. The V gene end was trimmed by 4 bases and the J gene end by 7 bases; junction bases not matched to a gene: 13. The V gene's germline CDR1 is PRHDT and CDR2 FYEKMQ (reference sequence). The CDR3 is 16 residues long. As DNA, the CDR3 is TGTGCCAGCAGCTCGAAACAGGGGTTGGGAGGACAGCCCCAGCATTTT. It translates to CASSSKQGLGGQPQHF.

In this sample, this clone turned up once. V is TRBV18 and J is TRBJ2-1, with a weak D call TRBD1 (5 bases). Germline values: CDR1 KGHSH, CDR2 LQKENI. Between the trimmed V and J ends, which lost 3 bases and 0 bases, there was a span of 15 bases. This CDR3 spans 17 amino acids. The CDR3 reads CASSPGMDKSSYNEQFF. In nucleotides, the CDR3 is TGTGCCAGCTCACCGGGTATGGACAAAAGCTCCTACAATGAGCAGTTCTTC.

This clone was counted a few times. This chain links TRBV5-1 with TRBJ1-1; D is ambiguous. Germline V lookup: CDR1 SGHRS, CDR2 YFSETQ. This CDR3 contains 15 residues. With 4 bases removed from V and 1 base from J, the gap between germline ends came to 14 bases. As DNA, the CDR3 is TGCGCCAGCAGCCTCGCGGGCAGGAAGAACACTGAAGCTTTCTTT. This gives the protein CASSLAGRKNTEAFF.

The sample holds a few counts of this clone. Other nucleotide sequences in the sample specify the same CDR3. The CDR3 here is CASSVGVTTGTEAFF. The CDR3 DNA follows: TGTGCCAGCAGCGTAGGAGTCACGACAGGGACTGAAGCTTTCTTT. The chain joins TRBV9 to TRBJ1-1; TRBD1 matches 7 bases. The CDR3 totals 15 residues. Unmatched junction bases numbered 7, after V lost 0 bases and J lost 5 bases. CDR1 is SGDLS, CDR2 YYNGEE, per germline.

This chain links TRBV6-2 or TRBV6-3 with TRBJ1-3, with a tentative D call TRBD1 (5 bases). Trimming pared 6 bases from V and 2 bases from J, leaving 20 bases between. Germline-derived CDR1 and CDR2 are MNHEY and SVGEGT. The CDR3 extends over 17 amino acids. The CDR3 loop reads CASSSSPSDRTGNTIYF. The CDR3 bases are TGTGCCAGCAGCTCCTCGCCCTCAGACAGAACTGGAAACACCATATATTTT.

V is TRBV27 and J is TRBJ1-2, with TRBD1 identical over 8 bases. This CDR3 has 17 amino acids. The V gene's germline CDR1 is MNHEY and CDR2 SMNVEV (reference sequence). The trim removed 3 bases at V and 4 bases at J, leaving 13 bases unmatched. The DNA of the CDR3 is TGTGCCAGCAGTTTCTCTCTTTCAGGGGGCCTCGCCTATGGCTACACCTTC. It codes for CASSFSLSGGLAYGYTF.

The V and J genes are TRBV12-1 and TRBJ2-1; TRBD2, as called in the table, went unchecked against the DNA. TRBV12-1 has pseudogene status. The CDR3 is 14 amino acids. This CDR3 is CASSFGRWVCEQFF. The CDR3 bases are TGTGCCAGCAGCTTTGGGCGGTGGGTTTGTGAGCAGTTCTTC.

The chain links TRBV7-8 to TRBJ2-6; possible D gene TRBD1, 6 bases. CDR1 SGHVS and CDR2 FQNEAQ come from the germline V gene. The CDR3 sequence is 18 residues long. Trimming cost V 2 bases and J 4 bases, with 18 bases left between them. CDR3 sequence: CASSLTRGVLAGANVLTF. CDR3 nucleotide sequence: TGTGCCAGCAGCTTAACCAGGGGCGTTTTGGCAGGGGCCAACGTCCTGACTTTC.

This chain joins TRBV5-5 and TRBJ1-4; D call uncertain. Trimming cost V 2 bases and J 8 bases, with 13 bases left between them. Germline CDR1 and CDR2: SGHKS and YYEKEE (reference sequence). CDR3 size: 14 residues. The CDR3 loop reads CASSFDVTGEKLFF. For the CDR3, the DNA is TGTGCCAGCAGCTTCGATGTGACGGGGGAAAAACTGTTTTTT.

The V call is TRBV2, the J call TRBJ2-5; a possible D gene is TRBD2 (6 bases). The CDR3 runs 15 residues. CDR1 and CDR2 from the germline V gene are SNHLY and FYNNEI. The V end lost 5 bases, the J end lost 4 bases, and 17 bases lay between the germline ends. CDR3 DNA: TGTGCCAGCAGTCCCCTTGGGGGGATCCGAGAGACCCAGTACTTC. This gives the protein CASSPLGGIRETQYF.

This clone appeared a single time. The chain carries TRBV7-2 and TRBJ1-5; TRBD1 might be the D (6 bases). The CDR3 covers 14 residues. Germline V gene lookup returns CDR1 SGHTA and CDR2 FQGNSA. Trimming removed 2 bases at V and 6 bases at J, with 11 bases between. The CDR3 nucleotides are TGTGCCAGCAGCTTATTTTGGGGGCCTCAGCCCCAGCATTTT. It encodes CASSLFWGPQPQHF.

The chain is built from TRBV19 and TRBJ2-2; possible D gene TRBD1, 5 bases. The CDR3 sequence is 15 residues long. Trimming cost V 3 bases and J 5 bases, with 13 bases left between them. Germline V gene sequence: CDR1 LNHDA, CDR2 SQIVND (reference sequence). The CDR3: CASSMVQVETGELFF. CDR3 bases: TGTGCCAGTAGTATGGTACAGGTTGAAACCGGGGAGCTGTTTTTT.

This clone was counted once. V usage is TRBV19 and J usage is TRBJ1-5; 9 nucleotides agree with TRBD1. Looked up from germline, CDR1 is LNHDA and CDR2 is SQIVND (reference sequence). V was pared by 3 bases and J by 7 bases, with 10 bases of the junction left unmatched. The CDR3 totals 16 residues. The CDR3 sequence: CASSINGQGLRQPQHF. Written as DNA, the CDR3 is TGTGCCAGTAGTATTAATGGACAGGGGCTTAGACAGCCCCAGCATTTT.

The chain carries TRBV5-4 and TRBJ1-3; 10 bases map to TRBD1. Germline loops: CDR1 SGHNT, CDR2 YYREEE (reference sequence). With 4 bases clipped from V and 4 bases from J, the junction kept 5 bases outside the gene matches. The CDR3 is 15 amino acids. The CDR3 DNA follows: TGTGCCAGCAGCCCAAGACAGGGGGCAGGAAACACCATATATTTT. Its protein is CASSPRQGAGNTIYF.

The V call is TRBV19, the J call TRBJ1-1; TRBD1 matches 12 bases. This CDR3 has 14 amino acids. The trim removed 5 bases at V and 10 bases at J, leaving 8 bases unmatched. Germline values: CDR1 LNHDA, CDR2 SQIVND (reference sequence). This CDR3 is CASSLGTGGLGAFF. The CDR3 DNA follows: TGTGCCAGTAGTTTGGGGACAGGGGGCTTGGGAGCTTTCTTT.

The gene calls are TRBV5-5 and TRBJ1-6; 10 bases line up with TRBD1. The trim removed 4 bases at V and 6 bases at J, leaving 10 bases unmatched. This CDR3 is 17 amino acids long. Germline assignment: CDR1 SGHKS and CDR2 YYEKEE (reference sequence). This chain's CDR3 is CASSLTVRDRGNSPLHF. CDR3 coding DNA: TGTGCCAGCAGCCTGACCGTCCGGGACAGGGGTAATTCACCCCTCCACTTT.

The rearrangement links TRBV4-2 to TRBJ2-3; D possibly corresponds to TRBD2 (6 bases). V lost 0 bases to trimming and J lost 2 bases, with 12 bases between them. CDR1 is LGHNA and CDR2 is YNFKEQ in the germline V gene. CDR3 size: 16 residues. The DNA of the CDR3 is TGTGCCAGCAGCCAAGATGCGGGAAGGATCACAGATACGCAGTATTTT. Encoded protein: CASSQDAGRITDTQYF.

V gene TRBV15 combines with J gene TRBJ2-3, with TRBD2 identical over 10 bases. V shed 3 bases, J shed 3 bases, and the junction held 3 bases outside the gene matches. Germline V gene data show CDR1 as LNHNV and CDR2 as YYDKDF (reference sequence). The CDR3 extends over 15 amino acids. CDR3 residues: CATSSPGLATDTQYF. The CDR3 DNA sequence: TGTGCCACCAGCAGTCCGGGACTAGCGACAGATACGCAGTATTTT.

The chain is built from TRBV10-3 and TRBJ2-7; 12 bases align to TRBD1. This CDR3 is 14 amino acids long. V was clipped by 5 bases and J by 7 bases; unmatched bases: 6. Per germline, CDR1 ENHRY and CDR2 SYGVKD. CDR3 sequence (DNA): TGTGCCATCAGTCCGGGACAGGGGGCGCGTGAGCAGTACTTC. Amino acids: CAISPGQGAREQYF.

This clone was counted between two and nine times. This sequence joins TRBV7-3 and TRBJ1-6, with D possibly being TRBD1 (6 bases). The V end was cut by 8 bases, the J end by 8 bases, with 13 bases between. From germline, CDR1 is SGHTA and CDR2 FQGTGA. This CDR3 is 13 amino acids long. The CDR3 sequence: CASSLGADSPLHF. CDR3 in DNA: TGTGCCAGCTCGTTGGGGGCTGATTCACCCCTCCACTTT.

The rearrangement uses TRBV29-1 and TRBJ2-1, with D possibly being TRBD1 (6 bases). Germline V CDR1 and CDR2: SQVTM, ANQGSEA. V was trimmed by 4 bases and J by 2 bases, leaving 9 bases between them. This CDR3 has 13 amino acids. Written as DNA, the CDR3 is TGCAGCGTTGGGGACAACCCCTACAATGAGCAGTTCTTC. This translates into CSVGDNPYNEQFF.

The sample holds one count of this clone. The chain recombines TRBV5-5 with TRBJ1-3; TRBD1 might be the D (6 bases). The V gene's germline CDR1 is SGHKS and CDR2 YYEKEE (reference sequence). The CDR3 consists of 18 residues. V was cut by 5 bases and J by 0 bases, with 21 bases left in between. The CDR3 loop is CASSPINGGPRSGNTIYF. In DNA form, the CDR3 reads TGTGCCAGCAGTCCTATCAACGGGGGGCCCCGCTCTGGAAACACCATATATTTT.